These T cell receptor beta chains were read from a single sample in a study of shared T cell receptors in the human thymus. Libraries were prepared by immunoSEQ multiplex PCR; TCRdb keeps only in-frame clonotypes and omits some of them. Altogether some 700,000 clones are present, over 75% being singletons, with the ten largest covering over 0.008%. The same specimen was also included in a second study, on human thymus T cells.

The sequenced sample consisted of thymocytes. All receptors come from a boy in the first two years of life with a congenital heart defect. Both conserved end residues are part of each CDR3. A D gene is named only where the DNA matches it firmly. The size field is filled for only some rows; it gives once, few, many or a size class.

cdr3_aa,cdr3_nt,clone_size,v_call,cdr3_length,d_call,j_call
CAWSTLPPGVAVRYNEQFF,TGTGCCTGGAGCACACTCCCGCCCGGGGTAGCGGTGAGATACAATGAGCAGTTCTTC,NA,TRBV30,19,NA,TRBJ2-1
CASSGQGFYEQYF,TGTGCCAGCAGCGGACAGGGGTTCTACGAGCAGTACTTC,NA,TRBV5-5,13,TRBD1,TRBJ2-7
CASSLRASGRVSTDTQYF,TGTGCCAGCAGTTTAAGGGCTAGCGGGAGGGTAAGCACAGATACGCAGTATTTT,NA,TRBV27,18,TRBD2,TRBJ2-3
CASTWDRGLETQYF,TGTGCCAGCACTTGGGACAGGGGGCTGGAGACCCAGTACTTC,NA,TRBV27,14,TRBD1,TRBJ2-5
CASSRGRGSFYEQYF,TGTGCCAGCAGCCGGGGGCGGGGGTCCTTCTACGAGCAGTACTTC,NA,TRBV14,15,NA,TRBJ2-7
CASSLASGRGRGDTQYF,TGTGCCAGCAGTTTGGCTAGCGGGAGGGGACGGGGAGATACGCAGTATTTT,NA,TRBV28,17,TRBD2,TRBJ2-3
CATSRLTGVEETQYF,TGTGCCACCAGCCGGCTGACAGGGGTAGAAGAGACCCAGTACTTC,NA,TRBV15,15,TRBD1,TRBJ2-5
CASSLGFRDNKQFF,TGCGCCAGCAGCTTAGGTTTCCGGGACAATAAGCAGTTCTTC,once,TRBV5-1,14,NA,TRBJ2-1
CASSLAGGSAETQYF,TGTGCCAGCAGCTTAGCAGGCGGGAGTGCGGAGACCCAGTACTTC,NA,TRBV7-9,15,TRBD2,TRBJ2-5
CASSLMLAAPYEQYF,TGCGCCAGCAGCTTGATGTTAGCAGCCCCCTACGAGCAGTACTTC,NA,TRBV5-1,15,NA,TRBJ2-7
CASSYERQFTDTQYF,TGTGCCAGCAGTTATGAGCGGCAATTCACAGATACGCAGTATTTT,NA,TRBV6-5,15,NA,TRBJ2-3
CASSSWARPTDTQYF,TGTGCCAGCAGCTCGTGGGCCAGACCTACAGATACGCAGTATTTT,once,TRBV13,15,NA,TRBJ2-3
CASSDWQGAREQFF,TGTGCCAGCAGTGACTGGCAGGGGGCGCGTGAGCAGTTCTTC,NA,TRBV2,14,TRBD1,TRBJ2-1
CASSQRGGAGRGLNEQFF,TGTGCCAGCAGCCAACGCGGGGGGGCAGGAAGGGGGCTCAATGAGCAGTTCTTC,NA,TRBV14,18,TRBD2,TRBJ2-1
CASSLCRSPSGIDTGELFF,TGTGCCAGCAGTTTATGCAGGTCCCCTAGCGGGATCGACACCGGGGAGCTGTTTTTT,NA,TRBV28,19,TRBD2,TRBJ2-2
CASSHYSLSSTDTRYF,TGTGCCAGCAGTCACTACTCCCTTTCTAGCACAGATACGCGGTATTTT,NA,TRBV6-5,16,NA,TRBJ2-3
CASGGTWNTGELFF,TGTGCCAGTGGCGGGACCTGGAACACCGGGGAGCTGTTTTTT,few,TRBV7-9,14,NA,TRBJ2-2
CATNSGANVLTF,TGTGCCACTAACTCTGGGGCCAACGTCCTGACTTTC,NA,TRBV27,12,NA,TRBJ2-6
CSVPGLAYNEQFF,TGCAGCGTGCCGGGACTAGCGTACAATGAGCAGTTCTTC,once,TRBV29-1,13,TRBD2,TRBJ2-1
CASSYGTPDEKLFF,TGTGCCAGCAGTTACGGGACTCCAGACGAAAAACTGTTTTTT,NA,TRBV6-6,14,NA,TRBJ1-4
CASSPQDGRGGGGYTF,TGTGCCAGCAGCCCCCAAGACGGCAGGGGCGGTGGAGGCTACACCTTC,NA,TRBV7-2,16,NA,TRBJ1-2
CAITSGGLAGNTIYF,TGTGCCATCACCTCCGGGGGACTGGCTGGAAACACCATATATTTT,NA,TRBV10-3,15,NA,TRBJ1-3
CASSLAGGQAPYEQYF,TGTGCCAGCAGCTTGGCTGGGGGACAGGCGCCCTACGAGCAGTACTTC,NA,TRBV5-4,16,TRBD1,TRBJ2-7
CASSHLPGLAINEQFF,TGCGCCAGCAGCCACCTACCGGGACTAGCTATCAATGAGCAGTTCTTC,NA,TRBV4-1,16,TRBD2,TRBJ2-1
CASNGRGNTEAFF,TGTGCCAGCAATGGGAGGGGCAACACTGAAGCTTTCTTT,NA,TRBV6-1,13,NA,TRBJ1-1
CASRLSSGSVYNEQFF,TGTGCCAGCAGACTCTCTAGCGGGAGTGTTTACAATGAGCAGTTCTTC,NA,TRBV5-4,16,TRBD2,TRBJ2-1
CASSLRDFPDTQYF,TGTGCCAGCAGCTTACGGGACTTTCCAGATACGCAGTATTTT,NA,TRBV7-9,14,NA,TRBJ2-3
CASSALGTPRGNTGELFF,TGTGCCAGCAGCGCACTTGGGACTCCACGGGGGAACACCGGGGAGCTGTTTTTT,NA,TRBV7-2,18,NA,TRBJ2-2
CASSIEGDYEQYF,TGTGCCAGTAGTATTGAGGGGGACTACGAGCAGTACTTC,NA,TRBV19,13,NA,TRBJ2-7
CASSVERSTNEKLFF,TGTGCCAGCAGCGTAGAGCGATCAACTAATGAAAAACTGTTTTTT,NA,TRBV9,15,NA,TRBJ1-4
CASSSRGETQYF,TGTGCCAGCAGCTCGCGGGGGGAGACCCAGTACTTC,NA,TRBV7-7,12,TRBD2,TRBJ2-5
CASSLRREDYGYTF,TGTGCCAGCAGCCTGCGGCGGGAGGACTATGGCTACACCTTC,NA,TRBV7-9,14,NA,TRBJ1-2
CASSESIPHLESNQPQHF,TGTGCCAGCAGTGAAAGTATCCCCCACTTAGAGAGCAATCAGCCCCAGCATTTT,NA,TRBV2,18,NA,TRBJ1-5
CASGLDSQNYGYTF,TGTGCTAGTGGTTTGGACAGCCAGAACTATGGCTACACCTTC,NA,TRBV12-5,14,NA,TRBJ1-2
CASSLATSGRGGGFTDTQYF,TGTGCCAGCAGCCTTGCGACTAGCGGGAGAGGGGGAGGCTTCACAGATACGCAGTATTTT,NA,TRBV14,20,TRBD2,TRBJ2-3
CSASRYEQYF,TGCAGTGCTTCGAGGTACGAGCAGTACTTC,NA,TRBV20-1,10,NA,TRBJ2-7
CASSQDTDRGRTGELFF,TGCGCCAGCAGCCAAGATACCGACAGGGGGCGAACCGGGGAGCTGTTTTTT,NA,TRBV4-1,17,TRBD1,TRBJ2-2
CASSLLRGGWLRWEQYF,TGTGCCAGCAGTTTATTGCGCGGGGGCTGGCTACGATGGGAGCAGTACTTC,NA,TRBV27,17,NA,TRBJ2-7
CASSLYSGSTTTEAFF,TGTGCCAGCAGCTTGTATTCGGGGAGTACCACCACTGAAGCTTTCTTT,NA,TRBV5-6,16,NA,TRBJ1-1
CASTPASGRGNEQFF,TGTGCCTCCACCCCCGCTAGCGGGAGGGGGAATGAGCAGTTCTTC,NA,TRBV30,15,TRBD2,TRBJ2-1
CASSQSLAGVYEQYF,TGCGCCAGCAGCCAATCACTAGCGGGAGTGTACGAGCAGTACTTC,NA,TRBV4-1,15,TRBD2,TRBJ2-7
CASSERPSGRAPLYEQYF,TGTGCCAGCAGTGAAAGGCCCAGCGGGAGGGCCCCTCTCTACGAGCAGTACTTC,once,TRBV2,18,TRBD2,TRBJ2-7
CASSTGQGYNEQFF,TGTGCCAGCAGCACGGGACAGGGGTACAATGAGCAGTTCTTC,NA,TRBV11-3,14,TRBD1,TRBJ2-1
CASSNREGSYGYTF,TGTGCCAGCAGCAACCGGGAGGGAAGCTATGGCTACACCTTC,NA,TRBV7-3,14,NA,TRBJ1-2
CASSSRGVRGKGLHNEQFF,TGTGCCAGCAGCTCGCGCGGAGTTAGGGGAAAAGGACTACACAATGAGCAGTTCTTC,NA,TRBV4-2,19,NA,TRBJ2-1
CASRARGGCNQPQHF,TGTGCCAGCAGGGCAAGGGGAGGTTGTAATCAGCCCCAGCATTTT,NA,TRBV4-2,15,NA,TRBJ1-5
CASSSGLANTYNEQFF,TGTGCCAGCAGTTCAGGACTAGCGAACACCTACAATGAGCAGTTCTTC,NA,TRBV6-5,16,TRBD2,TRBJ2-1
CASSEGAGFKSDEQFF,TGTGCCAGCAGTGAAGGTGCAGGGTTCAAAAGTGATGAGCAGTTCTTC,NA,TRBV6-1,16,NA,TRBJ2-1
CASSTTGTGSGYTF,TGTGCCAGCAGCACCACCGGGACTGGGAGTGGCTACACCTTC,NA,TRBV9,14,NA,TRBJ1-2
CSAPEGRDTDTQYF,TGCAGCGCCCCAGAAGGGAGGGACACAGATACGCAGTATTTT,NA,TRBV29-1,14,TRBD2,TRBJ2-3
CSAGTVGQPRHF,TGCAGCGCCGGGACAGTCGGCCAGCCCCGGCATTTT,NA,TRBV29-1,12,TRBD1,TRBJ1-5